This TCR beta chain was found in a study of post-analysis software for immune sequencing data. About the study: The disease courses spanned relapsing-remitting, secondary progressive and progressive-relapsing forms of multiple sclerosis.

Findings of the study overall: When compared against controls, multiple sclerosis patients showed significantly lower normalized Chao1 diversity. By F measure, strong co-clustering occurred among samples prepared in the same batch. TRBV segments more frequent in patients than in controls numbered five and included TRBV5-6, TRBV5-1 and TRBV20-1.

Researchers reported that TCR beta cDNA libraries carried unique molecular identifiers. There were roughly 0.95 to 10 million T cells, and about half a million cDNA molecules came from them. MiXCR, run by TCRdb on the PCR reads, gives a single entry per CDR3 protein. The sample lists 380,000 or so distinct CDR3 sequences, about a third occurring once. This clonotype was recorded many times. Its antigen is currently unknown. V was pared by 0 bases and J by 4 bases, with 12 bases between. There are 15 residues in the CDR3. Germline V lookup: CDR1 LGHNA, CDR2 YNFKEQ. The sequenced sample consisted of blood. This clonotype originated in a girl aged 10 to 17 with multiple sclerosis. The rearrangement links TRBV4-2 to TRBJ1-2, with D uncertain. CDR3 residues: CASSQDFGEGYGYTF. DNA for the CDR3: TGTGCCAGCAGCCAAGATTTCGGGGAAGGCTATGGCTACACCTTC.